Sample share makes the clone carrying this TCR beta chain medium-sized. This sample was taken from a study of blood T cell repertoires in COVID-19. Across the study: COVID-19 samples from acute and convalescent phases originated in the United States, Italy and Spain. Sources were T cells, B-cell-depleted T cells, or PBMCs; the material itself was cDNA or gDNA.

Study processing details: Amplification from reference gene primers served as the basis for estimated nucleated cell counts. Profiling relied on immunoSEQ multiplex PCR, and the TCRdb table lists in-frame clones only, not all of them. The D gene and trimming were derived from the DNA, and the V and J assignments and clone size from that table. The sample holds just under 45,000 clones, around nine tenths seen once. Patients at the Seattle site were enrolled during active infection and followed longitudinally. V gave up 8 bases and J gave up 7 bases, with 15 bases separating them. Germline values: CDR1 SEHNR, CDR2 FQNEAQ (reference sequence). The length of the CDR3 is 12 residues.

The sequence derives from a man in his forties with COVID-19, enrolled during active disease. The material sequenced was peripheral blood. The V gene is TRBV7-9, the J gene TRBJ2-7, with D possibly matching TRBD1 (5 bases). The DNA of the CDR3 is TGTGCCAGCCGCTCACATAAGGGGGAGCAGTACTTC. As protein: CASRSHKGEQYF.